This paragraph reports one T cell receptor (beta chain). The sample belongs to a study of blood T cell repertoires in COVID-19. Study information: The United States, Italy and Spain provided the acute and convalescent COVID-19 samples.

CDR1 and CDR2 (germline): SGHNT, YYREEE (reference sequence). With V trimmed by 4 bases and J by 3 bases, 7 bases remained unmatched. The CDR3 is 15 amino acids. Assay: immunoSEQ multiplex PCR; the TCRdb copy retains only in-frame clones and omits some. Of 240,000 or so clones in the sample, about 83% were seen once. The TCR comes from a man aged 25 to 40 who had recovered from COVID-19. V is TRBV5-4 and J is TRBJ2-3; 8 nucleotides align to TRBD2. The sequencing sample was made of peripheral blood. The CDR3 coding sequence is TGTGCCAGCAGCCGTTTCAGCGGGGGAACAGATACGCAGTATTTT. This encodes CASSRFSGGTDTQYF.